The sequence of this T cell receptor (beta chain) was determined in a study of blood T cell repertoires in COVID-19. Study-wide background: Specimens from acute and convalescent COVID-19 originated in the United States, Italy and Spain.

This CDR3 contains 13 residues. V was trimmed by 6 bases and J by 4 bases, leaving 12 bases between them. In germline, CDR1 is MNHEY, CDR2 SVGAGI. Generated by immunoSEQ multiplex PCR, the TCRdb table keeps only in-frame clones and is missing some. The table shows fewer than 80,000 clones, with roughly 76% occurring only once. The sequenced material came from peripheral blood. The sequence derives from a human donor in a cohort sampled during active COVID-19. V and J are TRBV6-5 and TRBJ2-5; a possible D gene is TRBD2 (6 bases). The CDR3 reads CASSGSGGETQYF. DNA of the CDR3: TGTGCCAGCAGCGGGAGCGGTGGAGAGACCCAGTACTTC.